This T cell receptor (beta chain) appears in the sequencing data of a study of sequential checkpoint blockade in melanoma. On the study more broadly: After nivolumab or ipilimumab alone, approximately 22 patients had week-13 rebiopsies.

The treatment here: randomized to nivolumab then ipilimumab (arm A) or the reverse (arm B). Assay: immunoSEQ multiplex PCR; the TCRdb copy retains only in-frame clones and omits some. The sample lists 15,000 to 20,000 clones; about 25% were seen once. This clone was found many times. With V trimmed by 3 bases and J by 4 bases, 7 bases remained unmatched. Germline lookup yields CDR1 SGHNT and CDR2 YENEEA. The CDR3 is 15 residues long. The sequence was collected from a human donor with melanoma. V is TRBV11-3 and J is TRBJ2-7; 9 positions agree with TRBD2. The material sequenced was tumor tissue (inferred from file names), taken from a patient given nivolumab and ipilimumab in sequence. The CDR3 loop reads CASSLVLAGPYEQYF. In DNA form, the CDR3 reads TGTGCCAGCAGCTTGGTTCTAGCGGGGCCATACGAGCAGTACTTC. The variable domain in full, completed from reference TRBV11-3 and TRBJ2-7, reads EAGVVQSPRYKIIEKKQPVAFWCNPISGHNTLYWYLQNLGQGPELLIRYENEEAVDDSQLPKDRFSAERLKGVDSTLKIQPAELGDSAVYLCASSLVLAGPYEQYFGPGTRLTVT.